These T cell receptor beta chains were read from a single sample in a study of patients and donors after allogeneic stem cell transplantation. MiXCR was run by TCRdb on the RT-PCR reads, yielding one entry per CDR3 protein. The profile shows about 160,000 distinct CDR3 sequences, around 30% of them singletons. The sample consisted of blood, either unsorted or a sorted T cell fraction (not recorded which). The receptors stem from a human donor who was either an allogeneic HSCT recipient or a stem cell or donor lymphocyte infusion donor (not recorded which). It is not recorded whose cells these are; they may come from a transplant donor. The CDR3 runs from the conserved cysteine through the conserved F or W. The D gene is left open where the match is weak. Not all rows give a size; the values are once, few, many and, for expanded clones, a class.

.	few	TRBV7-6	TRBJ1-5	CASSLVAGSHQPQHF	TGTGCCAGCAGCTTAGTGGCAGGGTCCCATCAGCCCCAGCATTTT
.	few	TRBV3-1	TRBJ2-3	CTGHPRDTQYF	TGCACGGGACATCCAAGGGATACGCAGTATTTT
TRBD2	.	TRBV14	TRBJ2-1	CASSQASGTEQFF	TGTGCCAGCAGCCAGGCGAGCGGGACTGAGCAGTTCTTC
.	.	TRBV5-1	TRBJ1-3	CASSLERTAGNTIYF	TGCGCCAGCAGCTTGGAGCGGACGGCAGGAAACACCATATATTTT
.	few	TRBV12-3/TRBV12-4	TRBJ2-7	CASSPSRLWRYEQYF	TGTGCCAGCAGTCCCTCCCGGTTATGGCGATACGAGCAGTACTTC
.	many	TRBV29-1	TRBJ1-1	CSGGGLNTEAFF	TGCAGCGGAGGAGGGCTGAACACTGAAGCTTTCTTT
.	.	TRBV4-3	TRBJ1-2	CASSQDRHPNYGYTF	TGCGCCAGCAGCCAAGATCGGCACCCAAACTATGGCTACACCTTC
.	.	TRBV27	TRBJ2-7	CASSLLGTLSYEQYF	TGTGCCAGCAGTTTACTAGGGACCCTATCCTACGAGCAGTACTTC
TRBD1	.	TRBV29-1	TRBJ2-1	CSVVGTAYNEQFF	TGCAGCGTTGTTGGGACAGCCTACAATGAGCAGTTCTTC
.	many	TRBV12-3/TRBV12-4	TRBJ1-6	CASSLGYNSPLHF	TGTGCCAGCAGTTTAGGATATAATTCACCCCTCCACTTT
.	.	TRBV20-1	TRBJ1-6	CSAAPPQGLYNSPLHF	TGCAGTGCTGCCCCGCCACAGGGACTCTATAATTCACCCCTCCACTTT
TRBD2	.	TRBV27	TRBJ2-3	CASSSILGLAGPTDTQYF	TGTGCCAGCAGTTCCATACTGGGACTAGCGGGACCCACAGATACGCAGTATTTT
.	many	TRBV5-6	TRBJ1-1	CASSLVVLSGAEAFF	TGTGCCAGCAGCTTGGTAGTTTTATCGGGGGCTGAAGCTTTCTTT
TRBD1	.	TRBV27	TRBJ1-1	CASSLWIGDRVVTEAFF	TGTGCCAGCAGTTTATGGATTGGGGACAGGGTAGTCACTGAAGCTTTCTTT
.	.	TRBV27	TRBJ2-5	CASKKGREETQYF	TGTGCCAGCAAGAAGGGTAGGGAAGAGACCCAGTACTTC
.	few	TRBV24-1	TRBJ1-2	CATSGDIGYTF	TGTGCCACCAGTGGGGATATTGGCTACACCTTC
TRBD1	.	TRBV5-1	TRBJ1-1	CASSPTGGVGTEAFF	TGCGCCAGCAGCCCCACAGGGGGAGTCGGCACTGAAGCTTTCTTT
TRBD2	once	TRBV5-4	TRBJ2-7	CASSLKSGSSYEQYF	TGTGCCAGCAGCTTGAAAAGCGGGAGCTCCTACGAGCAGTACTTC
.	once	TRBV28	TRBJ2-7	CASSLWGLDEQYF	TGTGCCAGCAGTTTATGGGGGTTAGACGAGCAGTACTTC
.	many	TRBV12-3/TRBV12-4	TRBJ2-2	CASSLAGWGLNTGELFF	TGTGCCAGCAGTTTGGCAGGTTGGGGCCTAAACACCGGGGAGCTGTTTTTT
.	few	TRBV5-6	TRBJ1-4	CASSLRLQTNRAEKLFF	TGTGCCAGCAGCTTGCGGCTCCAGACAAACAGGGCTGAAAAACTGTTTTTT
.	.	TRBV7-9	TRBJ2-7	CASSPGASLGDEQYF	TGTGCCAGCAGCCCGGGGGCCTCTCTCGGGGACGAGCAGTACTTC
.	.	TRBV4-3	TRBJ2-1	CASSQLVYNEQFF	TGCGCCAGCAGCCAACTCGTCTACAATGAGCAGTTCTTC
.	.	TRBV6-2/TRBV6-3	TRBJ1-6	CASSYSTRGRMKEF	TGTGCCAGCAGTTACTCGACCAGGGGCCGCATGAAAGAATTT
TRBD2	.	TRBV30	TRBJ2-1	CAWRFSGRGLYNEQFF	TGTGCCTGGAGATTTAGCGGGAGGGGATTATACAATGAGCAGTTCTTC
TRBD1	.	TRBV9	TRBJ1-2	CASHPLGTGYYGYTF	TGTGCCTCCCACCCCCTCGGGACAGGGTACTATGGCTACACCTTC
.	few	TRBV3-1	TRBJ1-2	CASSHGFPNYGYTF	TGTGCCAGCAGCCACGGTTTCCCTAACTATGGCTACACCTTC
TRBD2	.	TRBV11-2	TRBJ2-1	CASSGTSAYNEQFF	TGTGCCAGCAGCGGGACTAGCGCTTACAATGAGCAGTTCTTC
.	.	TRBV28	TRBJ2-3	CASSSLGRGTDTQYF	TGTGCCAGCAGTAGCTTGGGCAGGGGCACAGATACGCAGTATTTT
TRBD1	few	TRBV20-1	TRBJ2-7	CSALADRDEQYF	TGCAGTGCACTCGCGGACAGGGACGAGCAGTACTTC
TRBD2	.	TRBV29-1	TRBJ2-7	CSVGASGSYEQYF	TGCAGCGTTGGTGCTAGCGGGAGCTACGAGCAGTACTTC
.	few	TRBV4-1	TRBJ1-5	CASSGRQTYREPQHF	TGCGCCAGCAGCGGGCGGCAGACATATAGAGAGCCCCAGCATTTT
.	.	TRBV6-5	TRBJ2-3	CASSHSGRLTDTQYF	TGTGCCAGCAGCCACAGCGGGCGGCTCACAGATACGCAGTATTTT
TRBD1	many	TRBV6-6	TRBJ1-5	CASKGGQGQPQHF	TGTGCCAGCAAGGGGGGACAGGGACAGCCCCAGCATTTT
.	.	TRBV5-1	TRBJ2-7	CASSLDRALSSYEQYF	TGCGCCAGCAGCTTGGACAGGGCCCTAAGTTCCTACGAGCAGTACTTC
TRBD2	.	TRBV2	TRBJ2-1	CASSKTSGHRQSSYNEQFF	TGTGCCAGCAGTAAGACTAGCGGCCATAGACAAAGCTCCTACAATGAGCAGTTCTTC
TRBD2	once	TRBV10-1	TRBJ2-3	CASSAGAPHTQYF	TGCGCCAGCTCAGCGGGAGCCCCACATACGCAGTATTTT
.	few	TRBV5-6	TRBJ2-7	CASRGNHYEQYF	TGTGCCAGCAGGGGGAACCACTACGAGCAGTACTTC
TRBD2	.	TRBV12-3/TRBV12-4	TRBJ2-5	CASSLLGQGGKETQYF	TGTGCCAGCAGTTTATTGGGGCAGGGAGGGAAAGAGACCCAGTACTTC
TRBD2	few	TRBV4-3	TRBJ2-5	CASSQGLAGGQETQYF	TGCGCCAGCAGCCAAGGACTAGCGGGGGGCCAAGAGACCCAGTACTTC
.	many	TRBV6-5	TRBJ1-1	CASSYSMGGRLVNTEAFF	TGTGCCAGCAGTTACTCGATGGGGGGAAGGCTCGTGAACACTGAAGCTTTCTTT
TRBD2	few	TRBV4-2	TRBJ2-1	CASSQPTSGYNEQFF	TGTGCCAGCAGCCAACCTACTAGCGGTTACAATGAGCAGTTCTTC
.	many	TRBV9	TRBJ1-6	CASSVGTDSPLHF	TGTGCCAGCAGCGTAGGGACCGATTCACCCCTCCACTTT
TRBD2	few	TRBV7-9	TRBJ2-6	CASSFGTSGSLGANVLTF	TGTGCCAGCAGCTTCGGGACTAGCGGGAGTCTTGGGGCCAACGTCCTGACTTTC
TRBD2	.	TRBV6-5	TRBJ2-7	CASRKGLAGEQYF	TGTGCCAGCAGGAAGGGACTAGCGGGAGAGCAGTACTTC
.	.	TRBV6-5	TRBJ2-7	CASSYNSPLTYEQYF	TGTGCCAGCAGTTACAACTCACCATTGACCTACGAGCAGTACTTC
.	few	TRBV5-1	TRBJ2-1	CASSSGFTGGNEQFF	TGCGCCAGCAGCTCCGGGTTTACCGGGGGCAATGAGCAGTTCTTC
.	few	TRBV7-2	TRBJ1-6	CASSLAWDHNSPLHF	TGTGCCAGCAGCTTAGCTTGGGACCACAATTCACCCCTCCACTTT
TRBD2	few	TRBV7-2	TRBJ2-1	CASSLDPPGLAAYNEQFF	TGTGCCAGCAGCTTAGACCCGCCGGGACTAGCGGCCTACAATGAGCAGTTCTTC